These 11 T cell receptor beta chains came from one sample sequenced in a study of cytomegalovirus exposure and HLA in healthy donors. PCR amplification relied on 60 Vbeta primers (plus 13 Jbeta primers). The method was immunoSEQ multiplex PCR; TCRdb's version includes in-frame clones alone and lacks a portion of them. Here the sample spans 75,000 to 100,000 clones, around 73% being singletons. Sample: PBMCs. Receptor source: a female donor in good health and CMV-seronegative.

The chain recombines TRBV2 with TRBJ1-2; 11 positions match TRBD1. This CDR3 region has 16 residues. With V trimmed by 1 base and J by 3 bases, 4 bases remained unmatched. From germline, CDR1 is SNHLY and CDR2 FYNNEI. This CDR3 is CASSEGRDRGYYGYTF. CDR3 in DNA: TGTGCCAGCAGTGAAGGCCGGGACAGGGGGTACTATGGCTACACCTTC.

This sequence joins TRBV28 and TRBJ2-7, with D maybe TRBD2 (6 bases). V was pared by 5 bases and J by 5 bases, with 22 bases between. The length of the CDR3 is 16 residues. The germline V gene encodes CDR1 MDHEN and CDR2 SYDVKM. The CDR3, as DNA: TGTGCCAGCAGTGGCCGACTAGGACGGTCATGGCACGAGCAGTACTTC. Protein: CASSGRLGRSWHEQYF.

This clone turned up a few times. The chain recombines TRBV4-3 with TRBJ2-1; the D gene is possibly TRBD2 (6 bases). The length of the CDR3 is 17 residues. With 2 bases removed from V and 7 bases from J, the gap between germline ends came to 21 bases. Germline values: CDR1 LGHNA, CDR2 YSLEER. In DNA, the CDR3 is TGCGCCAGCAGCCAACTCCTAGCGTTAACCCTGGGGAATGAGCAGTTCTTC. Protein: CASSQLLALTLGNEQFF.

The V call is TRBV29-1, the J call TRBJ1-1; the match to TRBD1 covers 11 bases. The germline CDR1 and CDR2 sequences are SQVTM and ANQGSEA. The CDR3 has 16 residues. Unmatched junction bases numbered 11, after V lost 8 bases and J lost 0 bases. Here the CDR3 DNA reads TGCAGCACCGGATGGACAGGGGGCGCCGTGAACACTGAAGCTTTCTTT. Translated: CSTGWTGGAVNTEAFF. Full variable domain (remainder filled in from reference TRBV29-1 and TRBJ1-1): SAVISQKPSRDICQRGTSLTIQCQVDSQVTMMFWYRQQPGQSLTLIATANQGSEATYESGFVIDKFPISRPNLTFSTLTVSNMSPEDSSIYLCSTGWTGGAVNTEAFFGQGTRLTVV.

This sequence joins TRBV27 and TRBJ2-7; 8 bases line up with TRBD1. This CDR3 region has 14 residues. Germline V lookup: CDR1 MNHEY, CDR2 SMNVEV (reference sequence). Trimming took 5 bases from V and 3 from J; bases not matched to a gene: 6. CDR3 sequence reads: CASSKSGQDYEQYF. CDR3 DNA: TGTGCCAGCAGTAAATCGGGACAGGACTACGAGCAGTACTTC.

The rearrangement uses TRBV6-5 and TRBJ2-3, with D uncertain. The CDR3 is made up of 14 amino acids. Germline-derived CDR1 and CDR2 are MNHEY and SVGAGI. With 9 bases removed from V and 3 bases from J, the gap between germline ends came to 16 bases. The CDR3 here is CASSIQWSTDTQYF. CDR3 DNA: TGTGCCAGTTCCATACAATGGAGTACAGATACGCAGTATTTT.

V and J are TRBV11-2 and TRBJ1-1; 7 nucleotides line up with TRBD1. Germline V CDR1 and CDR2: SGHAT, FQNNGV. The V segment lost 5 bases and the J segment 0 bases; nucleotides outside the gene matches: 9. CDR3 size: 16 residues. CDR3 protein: CASSPLRTGVNTEAFF. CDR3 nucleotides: TGTGCCAGCAGCCCCCTAAGGACAGGAGTGAACACTGAAGCTTTCTTT.

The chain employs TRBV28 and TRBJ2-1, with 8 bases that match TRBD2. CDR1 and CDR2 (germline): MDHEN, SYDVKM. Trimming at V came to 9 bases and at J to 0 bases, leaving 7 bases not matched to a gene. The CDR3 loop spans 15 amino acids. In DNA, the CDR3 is TGTGCCAGTACCTCCGGGACTAGCTCCTACAATGAGCAGTTCTTC. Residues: CASTSGTSSYNEQFF.

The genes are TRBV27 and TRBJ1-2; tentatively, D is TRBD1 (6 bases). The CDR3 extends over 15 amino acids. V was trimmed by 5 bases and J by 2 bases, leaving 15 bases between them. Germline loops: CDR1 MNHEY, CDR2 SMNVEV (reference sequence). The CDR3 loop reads CASSRSGTQNYGYTF. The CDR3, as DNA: TGTGCCAGCAGTAGATCAGGGACACAAAACTATGGCTACACCTTC.

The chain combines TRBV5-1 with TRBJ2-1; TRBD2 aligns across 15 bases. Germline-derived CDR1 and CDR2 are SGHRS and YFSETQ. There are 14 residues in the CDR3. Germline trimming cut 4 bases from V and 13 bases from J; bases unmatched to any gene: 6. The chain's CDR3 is CASSGGLAGGTQFF. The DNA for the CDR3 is TGCGCCAGCAGCGGGGGACTAGCGGGAGGAACCCAGTTCTTC.

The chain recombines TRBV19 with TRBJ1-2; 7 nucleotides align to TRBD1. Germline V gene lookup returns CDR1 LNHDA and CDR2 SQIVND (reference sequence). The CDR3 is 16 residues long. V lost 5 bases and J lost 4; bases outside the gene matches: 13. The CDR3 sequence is CASSQVRGTESYGYTF. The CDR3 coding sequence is TGTGCCAGTAGTCAAGTTCGGGGGACAGAATCCTATGGCTACACCTTC. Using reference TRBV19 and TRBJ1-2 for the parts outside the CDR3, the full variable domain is DGGITQSPKYLFRKEGQNVTLSCEQNLNHDAMYWYRQDPGQGLRLIYYSQIVNDFQKGDIAEGYSVSREKKESFPLTVTSAQKNPTAFYLCASSQVRGTESYGYTFGSGTRLTVV.